This T cell receptor (beta chain) was identified in a study of blood T cell repertoires in COVID-19. Looking at the study overall: Sample material is recorded as cDNA or gDNA derived from T cells, B-cell-depleted T cells, or PBMCs.

The method was immunoSEQ multiplex PCR; TCRdb's version includes in-frame clones alone and lacks a portion of them. The sample has 75,000 to 85,000 clones, 70% to 90% seen once. Germline CDR1 reads SGHRS; CDR2 reads YFSETQ. The CDR3 extends over 15 amino acids. Deletions cut 3 bases from V and 5 bases from J, with 18 bases between. This TCR was recovered from a human donor in a cohort sampled during active COVID-19. Sample: peripheral blood. The chain carries TRBV5-1 and TRBJ2-7; possible D gene TRBD2, 5 bases. CDR3 residues: CASSSGRSGSDEQYF. The CDR3 nucleotides are TGCGCCAGCAGCTCCGGGCGAAGCGGCAGCGACGAGCAGTACTTC.